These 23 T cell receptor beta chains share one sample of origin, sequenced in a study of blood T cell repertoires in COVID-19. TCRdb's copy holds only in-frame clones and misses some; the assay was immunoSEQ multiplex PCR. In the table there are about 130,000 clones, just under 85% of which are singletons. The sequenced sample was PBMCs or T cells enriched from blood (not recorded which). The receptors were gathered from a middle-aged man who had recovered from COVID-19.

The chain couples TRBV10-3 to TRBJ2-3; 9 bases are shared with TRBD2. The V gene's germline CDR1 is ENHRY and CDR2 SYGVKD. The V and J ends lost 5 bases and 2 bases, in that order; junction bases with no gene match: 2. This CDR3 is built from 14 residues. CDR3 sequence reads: CAISWTSDTDTQYF. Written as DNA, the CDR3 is TGTGCCATCAGTTGGACTAGCGACACAGATACGCAGTATTTT.

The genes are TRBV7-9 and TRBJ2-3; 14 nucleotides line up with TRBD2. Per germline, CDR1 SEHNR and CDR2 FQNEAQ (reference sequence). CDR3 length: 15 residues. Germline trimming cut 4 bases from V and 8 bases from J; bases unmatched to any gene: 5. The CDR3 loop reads CASSSTSGGAGTQYF. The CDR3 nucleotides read TGTGCCAGCAGCTCGACTAGCGGGGGGGCCGGTACGCAGTATTTT.

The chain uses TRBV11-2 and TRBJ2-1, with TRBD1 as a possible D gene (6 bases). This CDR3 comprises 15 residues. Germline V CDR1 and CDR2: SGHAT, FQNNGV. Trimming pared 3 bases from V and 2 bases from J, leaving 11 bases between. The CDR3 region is CASSLGATTYNEQFF. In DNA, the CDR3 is TGTGCCAGCAGCTTGGGGGCCACTACCTACAATGAGCAGTTCTTC.

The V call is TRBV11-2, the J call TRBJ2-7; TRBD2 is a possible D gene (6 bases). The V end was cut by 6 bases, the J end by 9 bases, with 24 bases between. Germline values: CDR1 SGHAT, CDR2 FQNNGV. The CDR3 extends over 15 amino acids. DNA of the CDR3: TGTGCCAGCAGTTACCGGGGGACGACTCTTTCTGGGCAGTACTTC. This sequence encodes CASSYRGTTLSGQYF.

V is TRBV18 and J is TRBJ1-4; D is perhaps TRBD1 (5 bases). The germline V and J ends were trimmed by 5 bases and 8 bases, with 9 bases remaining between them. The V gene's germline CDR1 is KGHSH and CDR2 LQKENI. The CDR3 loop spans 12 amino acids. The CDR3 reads CASSGGDEKLFF. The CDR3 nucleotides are TGTGCCAGCTCAGGGGGGGACGAAAAACTGTTTTTT.

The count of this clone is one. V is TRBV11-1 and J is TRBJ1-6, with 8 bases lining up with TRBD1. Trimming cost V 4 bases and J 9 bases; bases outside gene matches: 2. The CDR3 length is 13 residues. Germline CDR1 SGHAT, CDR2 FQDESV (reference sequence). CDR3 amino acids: CASSSDRVSPLHF. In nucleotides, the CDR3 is TGTGCCAGCAGCTCGGACAGGGTTTCACCCCTCCACTTT.

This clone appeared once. CDR3 nucleotide sequence: TGTGCCAGCAGTTGGGACACCGGGGCCAACGTCCTGACTTTC. This translates into CASSWDTGANVLTF. This chain uses TRBV6-2 or TRBV6-3 with TRBJ2-6; tentatively, D is TRBD1 (6 bases). Trimming took off 4 bases at V and 4 bases at J, with 8 bases between the two ends. CDR1 MNHEY and CDR2 SVGEGT come from the germline V gene. This CDR3 has 14 residues.

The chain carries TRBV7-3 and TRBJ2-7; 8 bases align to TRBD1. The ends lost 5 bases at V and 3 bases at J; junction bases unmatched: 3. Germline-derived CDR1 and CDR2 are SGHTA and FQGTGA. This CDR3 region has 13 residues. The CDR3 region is CASSPDRGYEQYF. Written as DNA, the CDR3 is TGTGCCAGCAGCCCAGACAGGGGCTACGAGCAGTACTTC.

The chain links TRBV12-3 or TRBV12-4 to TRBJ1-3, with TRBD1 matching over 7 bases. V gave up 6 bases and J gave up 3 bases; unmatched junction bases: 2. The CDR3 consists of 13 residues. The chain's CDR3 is CASSDRVGNTIYF. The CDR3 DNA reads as TGTGCCAGCAGCGACAGGGTTGGAAACACCATATATTTT.

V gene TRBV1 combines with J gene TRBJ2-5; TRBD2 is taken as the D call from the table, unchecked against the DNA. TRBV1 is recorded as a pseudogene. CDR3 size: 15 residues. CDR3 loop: CTSSQPRGGRETQYF. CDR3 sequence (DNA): TGCACCAGCAGCCAACCGCGGGGGGGCCGAGAGACCCAGTACTTC.

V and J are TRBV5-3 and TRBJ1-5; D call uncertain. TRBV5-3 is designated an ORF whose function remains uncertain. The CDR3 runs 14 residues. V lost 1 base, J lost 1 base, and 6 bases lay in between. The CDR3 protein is CARSLRRSNQPQHF. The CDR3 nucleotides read TGTGCCAGAAGCTTGAGGCGGAGCAATCAGCCCCAGCATTTT.

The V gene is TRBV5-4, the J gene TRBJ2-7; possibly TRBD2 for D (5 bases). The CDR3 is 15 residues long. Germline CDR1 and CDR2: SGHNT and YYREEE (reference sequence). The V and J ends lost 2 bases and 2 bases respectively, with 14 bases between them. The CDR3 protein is CASSFGGGRTYEQYF. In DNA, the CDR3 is TGTGCCAGCAGCTTTGGAGGCGGACGTACCTACGAGCAGTACTTC. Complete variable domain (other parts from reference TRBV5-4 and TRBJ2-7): ETGVTQSPTHLIKTRGQQVTLRCSSQSGHNTVSWYQQALGQGPQFIFQYYREEENGRGNFPPRFSGLQFPNYSSELNVNALELDDSALYLCASSFGGGRTYEQYFGPGTRLTVT.

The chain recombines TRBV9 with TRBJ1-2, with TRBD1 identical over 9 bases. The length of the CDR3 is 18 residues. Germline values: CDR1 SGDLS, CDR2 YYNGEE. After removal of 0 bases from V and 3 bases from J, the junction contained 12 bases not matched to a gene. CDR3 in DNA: TGTGCCAGCAGCGTAGACTTGGGGAACAGGGGGCGAGACTATGGCTACACCTTC. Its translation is CASSVDLGNRGRDYGYTF.

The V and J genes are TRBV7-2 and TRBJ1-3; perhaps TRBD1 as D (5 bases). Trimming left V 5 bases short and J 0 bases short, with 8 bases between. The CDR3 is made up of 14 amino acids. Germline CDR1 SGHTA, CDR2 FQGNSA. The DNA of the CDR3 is TGTGCCAGCAGCCCCGACAGCTCTGGAAACACCATATATTTT. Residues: CASSPDSSGNTIYF.

As DNA, the CDR3 is TGTGCCACCAGTGATTCAGGGGTTGGCTACACCTTC. Its protein is CATSDSGVGYTF. The chain has TRBV24-1 and TRBJ1-2; a possible D gene is TRBD1 (6 bases). The CDR3 contains 12 residues. The germline V gene has CDR1 KGHDR and CDR2 SFDVKD. V lost 2 bases to trimming and J lost 7 bases, with 7 bases between them.

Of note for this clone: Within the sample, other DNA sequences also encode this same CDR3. The CDR3 here is CASSRLAGIYEQFF. CDR3 sequence (DNA): TGTGCCAGCAGCAGACTAGCGGGGATCTATGAGCAGTTCTTC. V is TRBV6-5 and J is TRBJ2-1; 11 bases are shared with TRBD2. The CDR3 extends over 14 amino acids. The germline V gene encodes CDR1 MNHEY and CDR2 SVGAGI. Losses at the gene ends were 6 bases for V and 8 bases for J; bases not matched to a gene: 6.

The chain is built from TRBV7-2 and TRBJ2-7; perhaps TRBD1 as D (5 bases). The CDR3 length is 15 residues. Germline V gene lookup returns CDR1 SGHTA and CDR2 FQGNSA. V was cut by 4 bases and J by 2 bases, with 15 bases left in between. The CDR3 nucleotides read TGTGCCAGCAGCTCCACCCAGGGAAAACCCTACGAGCAGTACTTC. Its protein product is CASSSTQGKPYEQYF.

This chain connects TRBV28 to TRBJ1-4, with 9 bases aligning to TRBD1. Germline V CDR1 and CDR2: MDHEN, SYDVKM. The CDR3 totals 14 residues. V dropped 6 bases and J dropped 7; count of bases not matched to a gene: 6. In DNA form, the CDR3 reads TGTGCCAGCAGGACACAGGGGGCAGGTGAAAAACTGTTTTTT. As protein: CASRTQGAGEKLFF.

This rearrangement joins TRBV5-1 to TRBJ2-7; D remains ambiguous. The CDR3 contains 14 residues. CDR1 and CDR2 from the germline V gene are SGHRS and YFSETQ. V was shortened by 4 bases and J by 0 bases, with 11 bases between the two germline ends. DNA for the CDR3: TGCGCCAGCAGCGACCACGTAGCCTCCTACGAGCAGTACTTC. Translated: CASSDHVASYEQYF.

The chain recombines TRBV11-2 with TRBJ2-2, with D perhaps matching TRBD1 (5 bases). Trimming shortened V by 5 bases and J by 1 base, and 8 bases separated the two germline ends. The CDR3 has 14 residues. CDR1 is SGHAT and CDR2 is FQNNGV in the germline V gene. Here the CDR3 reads CASSRDRNTGELFF. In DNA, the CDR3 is TGTGCCAGCAGCAGAGACAGGAACACCGGGGAGCTGTTTTTT. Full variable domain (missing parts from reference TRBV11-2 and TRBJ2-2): EAGVAQSPRYKIIEKRQSVAFWCNPISGHATLYWYQQILGQGPKLLIQFQNNGVVDDSQLPKDRFSAERLKGVDSTLKIQPAKLEDSAVYLCASSRDRNTGELFFGEGSRLTVL.

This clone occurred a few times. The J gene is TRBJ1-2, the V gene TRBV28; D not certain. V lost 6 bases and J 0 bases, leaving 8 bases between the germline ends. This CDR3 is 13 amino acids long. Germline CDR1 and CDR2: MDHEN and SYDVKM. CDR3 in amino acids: CASRREANYGYTF. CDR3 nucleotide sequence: TGTGCCAGCAGGAGGGAAGCTAACTATGGCTACACCTTC.

The CDR3 here is CASSSGRGGNQPQHF. CDR3 bases: TGTGCCAGTAGTTCGGGCAGGGGGGGCAATCAGCCCCAGCATTTT. The chain combines TRBV19 with TRBJ1-5; TRBD1 aligns across 7 bases. The CDR3 sequence is 15 residues long. Germline CDR1 and CDR2: LNHDA and SQIVND (reference sequence). V lost 5 bases and J lost 2; bases outside the gene matches: 6.

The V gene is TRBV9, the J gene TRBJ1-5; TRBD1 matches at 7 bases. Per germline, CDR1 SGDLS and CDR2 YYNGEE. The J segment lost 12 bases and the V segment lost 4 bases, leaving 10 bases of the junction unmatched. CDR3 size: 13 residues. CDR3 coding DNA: TGTGCCAGCAGCCAGAACGCACAGGGGCACCAGCATTTT. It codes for CASSQNAQGHQHF.